This T cell receptor (beta chain) emerged from a study of blood T cells in healthy people across ages (dated by TCRdb to about 2015). Turning to the overall study: Template switching captured roughly one uniquely barcoded TCR beta cDNA molecule per two T cells in model experiments. Age-related changes in TCR beta repertoire diversity were measured in the study by deep sequencing normalized with unique cDNA molecular identifiers. The donors were divided into four age groups: young (average around 16 years), middle-aged (about 39), aged (around 67) and long-lived (82). To avoid experimental bias, donors of different ages were distributed randomly across sequencing lanes. Two additional independent replicas of 1 million unique cDNA reads from the same blood draw were analyzed for two donors (one aged 18 to 29 and one aged 80 or older). Overall study results and their limits: Conclusive comparison of naive and antigen-experienced compartments was prevented by the profiling of bulk unsorted PBMCs. Because the CMV infection status of the donors was unknown, age-related changes in expanded clonotypes may potentially have been confounded. Compared with the aged group, the long-lived group had more naive CD4+ T cells, fewer expanded clones and increased TCR diversity, a pattern suggesting age selection. Total diversity estimates from one million sequenced T cells were considered lower bounds and underestimates. Observed TCR beta diversity correlated strongly with the percentage of naive T cells measured by flow cytometry. Observed TCR beta diversity per million T cells fell roughly linearly with age, and a significant reduction was already apparent by age around 44.

Systemically healthy Caucasian individuals from Russia, approximately 39 in total and aged about 6 to 95 years, were included as donors. Roughly 10 milliliters of peripheral blood were collected from each donor into EDTA-treated Vacutainer tubes. Ficoll-Paque density-gradient centrifugation was used to isolate PBMCs, with at least 7 million obtained per sample. Total RNA, at least 6 micrograms per sample, was extracted from PBMCs with Trizol reagent. Naive CD45RAhigh/CD27high T cell percentages were measured by flow cytometry on a PBMC aliquot from every donor. As to this clonotype: Its target antigen remains unknown. No much larger clone exists at a distance of one base, and base qualities are not known.

Its CDR3 holds 13 amino acids, cysteine through phenylalanine. Solely the CDR3 DNA is kept, with 39 bases framed from the first base. CDR1 is given as SGHTA and CDR2 as FQGNSA, both from the germline V gene. V is pared back by 2 bases and J by 0 bases, with 4 bases lying between the germline termini. Library construction relied on 5' RACE. The sequencing machine was an Illumina HiSeq 2500. The second PCR ran for roughly 7 to 12 cycles and used a J-beta primer mix along with a sample-barcoded 5' primer. A template-switch 5' adaptor carrying 12 random nucleotides introduced a unique molecular identifier onto each TCR beta cDNA molecule. Each sample yielded at least 3 million CDR3-containing paired-end reads. First-strand cDNA was synthesized from all RNA with the Mint cDNA synthesis kit, primed by a TRBC-specific oligonucleotide. Following uracil-DNA glycosylase treatment, a first 18-cycle PCR with universal primers M1SS and BC2_uni_R was performed on all cDNA. On the authors' methods: Normalization of each sample was performed by random selection of 1 million high-quality reads, each carrying a distinct molecular identifier. Instead of being binned into consensus sequences, reads that shared molecular identifiers were thrown out. MiTCR, set to a Q25 quality threshold and the strictest error-elimination algorithm, was used for CDR3 identification, clonotype clustering and error correction. A nonparametric unseen species model using Euler transformation provided a lower-bound estimate of total TCR beta diversity. The public reads were quality trimmed at Q25 with fastp and then assembled into clones with MiXCR by TCRdb, keeping productive beta chains. Rows with a matching CDR3 protein are joined into one entry that keeps the most common DNA and genes. TCRdb's processing, not the authors' own work, is the source of the V and J calls. Recorded for this sample are approximately 1.5 million distinct CDR3 sequences; 34% of them occurred a single time. About 11% of the sample is held by the ten biggest clonotypes.

The rearranged chain carries TRBV7-2 and TRBJ1-1, with the D gene not confidently named. The clonotype originates from a woman aged 30 to 39 in good health. The sequenced sample was blood. The base sequence is TGTGCCAGCAGCTTATATATGAACACTGAAGCTTTCTTT. Translated, it reads CASSLYMNTEAFF.